These T cell receptor beta chains were read from a single sample in a study of blood T cell repertoires in COVID-19. Some clones are missing from TCRdb's copy, which holds only in-frame ones; the method was immunoSEQ multiplex PCR. The sample has about 92,000 clones; 80% are singletons. Sequences were obtained from peripheral blood. These TCRs come from a woman in her 70s with acute or convalescent COVID-19. Both conserved end residues are part of each CDR3. D genes are given only for firm matches. Clone size is given for some rows only: seen once, a few or many times, or a class if the clone is expanded.

V,D,size,J,DNA,CDR3
TRBV28,TRBD1,-,TRBJ1-2,TGTGCCAGCAGTAAGGACAGGGCCTATGGCTACACCTTC,CASSKDRAYGYTF
TRBV7-3,TRBD1,-,TRBJ2-7,TGTGCCAGCAGCCCAGGGGGCGCAAGTGTATACGAGCAGTACTTC,CASSPGGASVYEQYF
TRBV7-9,-,-,TRBJ2-1,TGTGCCAGCAGCACCTGGACTACTGGGGATGAGCAGTTCTTC,CASSTWTTGDEQFF
TRBV6-1,TRBD1,-,TRBJ2-2,TGTGCCAGCAGTGAACCCCAGGACAGGGCCTACACCGGGGAGCTGTTTTTT,CASSEPQDRAYTGELFF
TRBV7-9,-,-,TRBJ1-3,TGTGCCTGGGGGGTCTCTGGAAACACCATATATTTT,CAWGVSGNTIYF
TRBV7-2,TRBD1,-,TRBJ1-2,TGTGCCAGCAGCTTAGACCGGACAGGGCTGGAAGGCTACACCTTC,CASSLDRTGLEGYTF
TRBV6-5,-,few,TRBJ2-7,TGTGCCAGCGCGTTGTGGGATGTAAGAGGGCCGCAGTACTTC,CASALWDVRGPQYF
TRBV6-2/TRBV6-3,-,-,TRBJ1-5,TGTGCCAGCAGTTACGGAAAAACAGGACGCAATCAGCCCCAGCATTTT,CASSYGKTGRNQPQHF
TRBV7-3,TRBD2,-,TRBJ2-1,TGTGCCAGCAGCCCGGGACTAGCGGGACCCAATGAGCAGTTCTTC,CASSPGLAGPNEQFF
TRBV6-5,-,-,TRBJ2-1,TGTGCCAGCACCGAGGGCCATGAGCAGTTCTTC,CASTEGHEQFF
TRBV5-6,TRBD1,-,TRBJ1-2,TGTGCCAGCAGCCGGGACAGGGGCCTCTTTGGCTACACCTTC,CASSRDRGLFGYTF
TRBV10-3,TRBD1,-,TRBJ2-7,TGTGCCATCGGGACAGGGGGAGGCTACGAGCAGTACTTC,CAIGTGGGYEQYF
TRBV5-1,TRBD2,-,TRBJ2-6,TGCGCCAGCAGCTTCCAGACTAGCGGGAGACTTTCTGGGGCCAACGTCCTGACTTTC,CASSFQTSGRLSGANVLTF
TRBV3-1/TRBV3-2,TRBD2,-,TRBJ2-2,TGTGCCAGCAGCCAACTAGCGGGAGCCACCGGGGAGCTGTTTTTT,CASSQLAGATGELFF
TRBV18,-,few,TRBJ1-3,TGTGCCAGCTCACCCTGGGACTCCCGTCGGAGCACCATATATTTT,CASSPWDSRRSTIYF
TRBV7-6,TRBD1,-,TRBJ2-3,TGTGCCAGCAGCTTAGACAGGGGGTCAGATACGCAGTATTTT,CASSLDRGSDTQYF
TRBV7-2,-,few,TRBJ1-2,TGTGCCAGCAGCTTAGGACAGACTAACTATGGCTACACCTTC,CASSLGQTNYGYTF
TRBV15,TRBD1,-,TRBJ1-2,TGTGCCACCAGCAGAGACCTCCCCGGGACAGGGGCTGGCTACACCTTC,CATSRDLPGTGAGYTF
TRBV12-3/TRBV12-4,-,-,TRBJ1-1,TGTGCCAGCAGCCCCGCGATGCACACTGAAGCTTTCTTT,CASSPAMHTEAFF
TRBV2,TRBD2,once,TRBJ2-1,TGTGCCAGCAGTGACCGCGGACTAGCGGGTACTGAGCAGTTCTTC,CASSDRGLAGTEQFF
TRBV28,TRBD1,-,TRBJ1-6,TGTGCCAGCAACAGACAGGGAGGACCCCTCCACTTT,CASNRQGGPLHF
TRBV29-1,-,-,TRBJ1-1,TGCAGCATTCTCAGGCAGAACACTGAAGCTTTCTTT,CSILRQNTEAFF
TRBV3-1/TRBV3-2,-,few,TRBJ1-2,TGTGCCAGCAGCCAAGATTTACAGGGAACTGATGGCTACACCTTC,CASSQDLQGTDGYTF
TRBV3-1/TRBV3-2,TRBD2,-,TRBJ2-1,TGTGCCAGCAGCCAGGGACTAGCGGGTAGAAGTGAGCAGTTCTTC,CASSQGLAGRSEQFF
TRBV6-5,-,-,TRBJ1-1,TGTGCCAGCAACCTAATAGATGAAGCTTTCTTT,CASNLIDEAFF
TRBV28,-,few,TRBJ2-7,TGTGCCAGCAGACGCAGCGGAATCTTCTACGAGCAGTACTTC,CASRRSGIFYEQYF
TRBV12-3/TRBV12-4,-,once,TRBJ1-5,TGTGCCAGCAGGTCAGGGAGCAATCAGCCCCAGCATTTT,CASRSGSNQPQHF
TRBV6-1,TRBD1,-,TRBJ1-6,TGTGCCAGCAGTCAGGACAGGGCCACGTCACCCCTCCACTTT,CASSQDRATSPLHF
TRBV5-4,TRBD1,once,TRBJ1-1,TGTGCCAGCAGCAGGACAGGGGGCATGACTGAAGCTTTCTTT,CASSRTGGMTEAFF
TRBV19,TRBD1,-,TRBJ1-2,TGTGCCAGTAGTCTCACCGGGACAGGGAATAGCTACACCTTC,CASSLTGTGNSYTF
TRBV3-1/TRBV3-2,TRBD1,-,TRBJ1-2,TGTGCCAGCAGCCAAGTCTCAGGGGGATATGGCTACACCTTC,CASSQVSGGYGYTF
TRBV6-6,-,-,TRBJ2-1,TGTGCCAGTTCCTCTCGGGGAGTTTCCTACAATGAGCAGTTCTTC,CASSSRGVSYNEQFF
TRBV9,TRBD2,once,TRBJ2-5,TGTGCCAGCAGCGTCGGACTAGCGGGAGGAGAGACCCAGTACTTC,CASSVGLAGGETQYF
TRBV9,-,-,TRBJ2-3,TGTGCCAGCAGCGTAGCTGCAGGGCACGGCACAGATACGCAGTATTTT,CASSVAAGHGTDTQYF
TRBV6-6,-,-,TRBJ2-7,TGTGCCAGCAGTTTCTATAAACAGTCTTGGGAGCAGTACTTC,CASSFYKQSWEQYF
TRBV7-8,TRBD2,-,TRBJ2-1,TGTGCCAGCAGCTTAATCCTAGCGGGAATCTACAATGAGCAGTTCTTC,CASSLILAGIYNEQFF
TRBV29-1,TRBD1,once,TRBJ1-1,TGCAGCGCTCACCTAGGGGGCTGGTACACTGAAGCTTTCTTT,CSAHLGGWYTEAFF
TRBV19,TRBD1,-,TRBJ2-1,TGTGCCAGTAGTTCACGGGACAGGCTGGGCAATGAGCAGTTCTTC,CASSSRDRLGNEQFF
TRBV9,TRBD1,-,TRBJ1-2,TGTGCCAGCAGCGCCCTAAGTGGGCCAGGGGGCTATGGCTACACCTTC,CASSALSGPGGYGYTF
TRBV6-1,TRBD1,-,TRBJ1-1,TGTGCCAGCAGTGAAATTCCAGGGGGATTGGCTGAAGCTTTCTTT,CASSEIPGGLAEAFF
TRBV18,-,-,TRBJ2-7,TGTGCCAGCTCCTCAAATCACAGGATATCCTACGAGCAGTACTTC,CASSSNHRISYEQYF
TRBV28,-,-,TRBJ1-5,TGTGCCAGCAGTCCCGAAATGGGCAGGCTCAATCAGCCCCAGCATTTT,CASSPEMGRLNQPQHF
TRBV20-1,-,-,TRBJ1-1,TGCAGTGCTGCCCCGGGACTTAGGGCTTTCTTT,CSAAPGLRAFF